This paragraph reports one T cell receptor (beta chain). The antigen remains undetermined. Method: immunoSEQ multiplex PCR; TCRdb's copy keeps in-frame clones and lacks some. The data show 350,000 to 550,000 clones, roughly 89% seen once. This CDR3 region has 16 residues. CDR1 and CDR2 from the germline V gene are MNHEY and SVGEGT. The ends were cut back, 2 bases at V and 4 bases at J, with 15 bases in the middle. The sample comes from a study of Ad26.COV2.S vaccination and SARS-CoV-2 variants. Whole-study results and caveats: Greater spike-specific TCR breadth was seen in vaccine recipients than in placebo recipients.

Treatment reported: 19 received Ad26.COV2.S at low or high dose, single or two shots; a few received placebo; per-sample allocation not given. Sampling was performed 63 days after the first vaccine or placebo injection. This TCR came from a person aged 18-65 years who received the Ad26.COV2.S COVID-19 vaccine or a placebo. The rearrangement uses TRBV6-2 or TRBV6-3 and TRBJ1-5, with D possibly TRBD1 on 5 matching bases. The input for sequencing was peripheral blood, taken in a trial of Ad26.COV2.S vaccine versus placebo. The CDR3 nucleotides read TGTGCCAGCAGTTACGGGGCGGGGGAGATTAATCAGCCCCAGCATTTT. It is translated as CASSYGAGEINQPQHF.